This entry lists 28 T cell receptor beta chains sequenced from one sample in a study of early T cells in non-severe SARS-CoV-2 infection (dated by TCRdb to about 2021). The library was prepared using 5' RACE. Sequencing was performed on a NextSeq 500. Clones were called with MiXCR by TCRdb after fastp trimmed the public reads at Q25, and only in-frame beta chains were retained. Rows matching on CDR3 protein sequence are summarized as one entry with the most common DNA and genes. The sample records approximately 23,000 distinct CDR3 sequences, roughly 4.2% of which are singletons. The ten largest clones add up to around 4% of the sample. The specimen was whole blood. Receptors were obtained from an adult who was a healthcare worker with PCR-confirmed SARS-CoV-2 infection or an uninfected control (not recorded which).

This clonotype occurred many times. V gene TRBV6-2 or TRBV6-3 combines with J gene TRBJ1-4; a possible D gene is TRBD1 (5 bases). Germline V CDR1 and CDR2: MNHEY, SVGEGT. This CDR3 region has 18 residues. With 7 bases removed from V and 5 bases from J, the gap between germline ends came to 26 bases. CDR3 amino acids: CASKISTVPGDRNEKLFF. The CDR3 DNA is TGTGCCAGCAAAATATCCACCGTCCCGGGGGACCGGAATGAAAAACTGTTTTTT.

Many counts were recorded for this clonotype. The V gene is TRBV28, the J gene TRBJ2-1; D perhaps matches TRBD2 (5 bases). V lost 1 base, J lost 7 bases, and 20 bases lay in between. The CDR3 runs to 17 residues. Germline-derived CDR1 and CDR2 are MDHEN and SYDVKM. CDR3 DNA sequence: TGTGCCAGCAGTTTATCCCGAGACGGACTCCGCGGGAATGAGCAGTTCTTC. Its protein product is CASSLSRDGLRGNEQFF.

This clonotype was detected a few times. V is TRBV28 and J is TRBJ2-1, with TRBD2 identical over 9 bases. V lost 2 bases and J lost 9; bases outside the gene matches: 5. CDR3 length: 14 amino acids. The germline gives CDR1 MDHEN, CDR2 SYDVKM. CDR3 protein: CASSLTAGGGEQFF. CDR3 DNA sequence: TGTGCCAGCAGTTTAACAGCGGGAGGCGGTGAGCAGTTCTTC. Based on the CDR3 plus reference TRBV28 and TRBJ2-1, the full variable domain is DVKVTQSSRYLVKRTGEKVFLECVQDMDHENMFWYRQDPGLGLRLIYFSYDVKMKEKGDIPEGYSVSREKKERFSLILESASTNQTSMYLCASSLTAGGGEQFFGPGTRLTVL.

This sequence joins TRBV3-1 and TRBJ2-3; possibly TRBD2 for D (6 bases). CDR1 and CDR2 from the germline V gene are LGHDT and YNNKEL (reference sequence). CDR3 length: 15 residues. Trimming removed 3 bases at V and 4 bases at J, with 14 bases between. The CDR3: CASSHPGVFPDTQYF. The CDR3, as DNA: TGTGCCAGCAGCCACCCGGGGGTCTTTCCAGATACGCAGTATTTT.

The sample holds many counts of this clonotype. The chain joins TRBV24-1 to TRBJ2-2; unclear D gene. This CDR3 contains 13 residues. The V end lost 7 bases, the J end lost 0 bases, and 5 bases lay between the germline ends. Germline CDR1 KGHDR, CDR2 SFDVKD. The CDR3 loop reads CATRDPNTGELFF. In DNA, the CDR3 is TGTGCCACCAGGGATCCGAACACCGGGGAGCTGTTTTTT.

This clonotype was seen a handful of times. The gene calls are TRBV7-9 and TRBJ2-7, with TRBD2 identical over 7 bases. This CDR3 spans 17 amino acids. Germline CDR1 is SEHNR and CDR2 is FQNEAQ (reference sequence). J was trimmed by 6 bases and V by 4 bases; bases with no gene match: 18. CDR3 sequence reads: CASSSYRGGNNRGEQYF. The CDR3, as DNA: TGTGCCAGCAGCTCCTATCGCGGGGGTAACAATCGGGGCGAGCAGTACTTC.

There are many counts of this clonotype. This chain uses TRBV14 with TRBJ2-1; TRBD2 matches at 8 bases. Germline V gene data show CDR1 as SGHDN and CDR2 as FVKESK. The V segment lost 0 bases and the J segment 0 bases; nucleotides outside the gene matches: 10. The CDR3 contains 19 residues. The CDR3 sequence: CASSQEGRLAGDSYNEQFF. For the CDR3, the DNA is TGTGCCAGCAGCCAAGAAGGTCGGCTAGCGGGTGACTCCTACAATGAGCAGTTCTTC. Combining the CDR3 with reference TRBV14 and TRBJ2-1 gives the whole variable domain EAGVTQFPSHSVIEKGQTVTLRCDPISGHDNLYWYRRVMGKEIKFLLHFVKESKQDESGMPNNRFLAERTGGTYSTLKVQPAELEDSGVYFCASSQEGRLAGDSYNEQFFGPGTRLTVL.

This clonotype was observed at least ten times. The genes are TRBV11-3 and TRBJ2-1; the D call may be TRBD1 or TRBD2 (7 bases each). V was shortened by 5 bases and J by 7 bases, with 21 bases between the two germline ends. The germline gives CDR1 SGHNT, CDR2 YENEEA. The CDR3 has 16 amino acids. The CDR3 sequence is CASSPGGGGSVNEQFF. In DNA form, the CDR3 reads TGTGCCAGCAGCCCCGGAGGGGGCGGGAGTGTAAATGAGCAGTTCTTC.

This clonotype was counted ten times or more. The rearrangement joins TRBV12-3 or TRBV12-4 to TRBJ1-1; no definite D call. This CDR3 contains 13 residues. V was trimmed by 3 bases and J by 1 base, leaving 6 bases between them. The DNA for the CDR3 is TGTGCCAGCAGTTTCGACGAGAACACTGAAGCTTTCTTT. Translation: CASSFDENTEAFF.

The chain recombines TRBV20-1 with TRBJ2-7; weak D call: TRBD2 (6 bases). The germline gives CDR1 DFQATT, CDR2 SNEGSKA (reference sequence). The CDR3 has 14 amino acids. V lost 1 base and J 4 bases, leaving 14 bases between the germline ends. The CDR3 reads CSARGRDSPYEQYF. CDR3 nucleotide sequence: TGCAGTGCTAGAGGCCGGGACTCTCCATACGAGCAGTACTTC.

This clonotype was seen many times. This chain links TRBV12-3 or TRBV12-4 with TRBJ1-3; no reliable D call. This CDR3 spans 13 amino acids. Deletions cut 5 bases from V and 6 bases from J, with 11 bases between. In DNA form, the CDR3 reads TGTGCCAGCAGTGATCCTTATGAAAACACCATATATTTT. Protein product: CASSDPYENTIYF.

This clonotype was seen ten or more times. The chain joins TRBV18 to TRBJ2-7; D may be TRBD1 (6 bases). In germline, CDR1 is KGHSH, CDR2 LQKENI. The CDR3 loop spans 14 amino acids. Trimming took off 3 bases at V and 2 bases at J, with 11 bases between the two ends. CDR3 sequence (DNA): TGTGCCAGCTCACCTTCGGACAGCCCCTACGAGCAGTACTTC. Its protein product is CASSPSDSPYEQYF.

This clonotype was seen a few times. The genes are TRBV7-8 and TRBJ1-2; TRBD1 aligns across 9 bases. The CDR3 contains 18 residues. The junction had 13 bases not matched to a gene; V was cut back by 1 base and J by 4 bases. Germline CDR1 reads SGHVS; CDR2 reads FQNEAQ. The CDR3 sequence: CASSLDGTGSGFGYGYTF. Written as DNA, the CDR3 is TGTGCCAGCAGCTTAGATGGGACAGGGAGTGGTTTCGGCTATGGCTACACCTTC.

In this sample, this clonotype turned up a few times. The rearrangement uses TRBV6-5 and TRBJ2-1, with 14 bases matching TRBD2. There are 15 residues in the CDR3. V dropped 6 bases and J dropped 9; count of bases not matched to a gene: 7. Germline CDR1 is MNHEY and CDR2 is SVGAGI. This CDR3 reads CASRVGTSGSFEQFF. The CDR3 region has the DNA TGTGCCAGCAGGGTCGGGACTAGCGGGAGCTTTGAGCAGTTCTTC.

By frequency in the sample, this clonotype is medium-sized. The rearrangement links TRBV18 to TRBJ2-3, with D tentatively TRBD1 (5 bases). V was pared by 3 bases and J by 4 bases, with 14 bases between. The CDR3 covers 15 residues. Germline values: CDR1 KGHSH, CDR2 LQKENI. CDR3 protein: CASSPDTTGADTQYF. As DNA, the CDR3 is TGTGCCAGCTCACCGGACACTACCGGCGCAGATACGCAGTATTTT.

The CDR3 here is CASSSGLAGGTGELFF. The CDR3 coding sequence is TGTGCCAGCAGCTCCGGACTAGCGGGAGGGACCGGGGAGCTGTTTTTT. This chain links TRBV11-2 with TRBJ2-2, with 15 bases lining up with TRBD2. Germline CDR1 is SGHAT and CDR2 is FQNNGV. The junction had 2 bases not matched to a gene; V was cut back by 4 bases and J by 5 bases. CDR3 length: 16 amino acids.

The table lists this clonotype with a few counts. The V call is TRBV12-3 or TRBV12-4, the J call TRBJ1-3; D uncertain. CDR3 length equals 14 residues. Trimming stripped 6 bases from V and 6 bases from J, with 15 bases between. The CDR3 spells CASSPRPGENTIYF. The CDR3 DNA is TGTGCCAGCAGCCCCAGGCCGGGAGAAAACACCATATATTTT.

The J gene is TRBJ1-3, the V gene TRBV12-3 or TRBV12-4, with D possibly being TRBD1 (5 bases). The V end was cut by 2 bases, the J end by 4 bases, with 12 bases between. The CDR3 is 15 amino acids. The CDR3 reads CASSLNQGGGNTIYF. CDR3 coding DNA: TGTGCCAGCAGTTTAAACCAGGGAGGAGGAAACACCATATATTTT.

This clonotype is deemed medium-sized. The chain is built from TRBV4-1 and TRBJ2-1; TRBD2 matches at 7 bases. Germline V lookup: CDR1 MGHRA, CDR2 YSYEKL. The CDR3 runs 17 residues. With V trimmed by 1 base and J by 0 bases, 6 bases remained unmatched. The CDR3 DNA is TGCGCCAGCAGCCAAGGCCTCGGCGGGGGCTCCTACAATGAGCAGTTCTTC. As protein: CASSQGLGGGSYNEQFF.

This clonotype was counted only a few times. The CDR3 DNA sequence: TGTGCCAGCAGTTTTTGGGGAACCAACACTGAAGCTTTCTTT. Its protein product is CASSFWGTNTEAFF. The V gene is TRBV27, the J gene TRBJ1-1; no definite D call. The CDR3 runs to 14 residues. The V gene lost 3 bases and the J gene lost 2 bases, with 10 bases spanning the gap. Germline CDR1 and CDR2: MNHEY and SMNVEV (reference sequence).

The sample holds many counts of this clonotype. The rearrangement joins TRBV11-3 to TRBJ2-3, with 14 bases matching TRBD2. With V trimmed by 0 bases and J by 0 bases, 11 bases remained unmatched. Germline CDR1 and CDR2: SGHNT and YENEEA. The CDR3 has 21 residues. The CDR3 reads CASSLEGGLAGATFSTDTQYF. CDR3 coding DNA: TGTGCCAGCAGCTTAGAGGGGGGACTAGCGGGAGCCACCTTTAGCACAGATACGCAGTATTTT. The whole variable domain, filled in from reference TRBV11-3 and TRBJ2-3, reads EAGVVQSPRYKIIEKKQPVAFWCNPISGHNTLYWYLQNLGQGPELLIRYENEEAVDDSQLPKDRFSAERLKGVDSTLKIQPAELGDSAVYLCASSLEGGLAGATFSTDTQYFGPGTRLTVL.

This clonotype has at least ten counts. The rearrangement joins TRBV6-4 to TRBJ2-1; a weak D match, TRBD2 (6 bases). Germline assignment: CDR1 MRHNA and CDR2 SNTAGT. The length of the CDR3 is 15 residues. Trimming removed 0 bases from V and 0 bases from J, with 6 bases in between. The chain's CDR3 is CASSDSAGSYNEQFF. The CDR3 region has the DNA TGTGCCAGCAGTGACTCAGCGGGCTCCTACAATGAGCAGTTCTTC.

This clonotype was detected ten times or more. The genes are TRBV28 and TRBJ2-4; 8 bases map to TRBD2. Looked up from germline, CDR1 is MDHEN and CDR2 is SYDVKM. The CDR3 consists of 17 residues. V was pared by 3 bases and J by 3 bases, with 10 bases of the junction left unmatched. The CDR3 DNA sequence: TGTGCCAGCAGTTTCGGCACTAGCGGAGGGGACAAAAACATTCAGTACTTC. Translation: CASSFGTSGGDKNIQYF.

This clonotype is labeled medium-sized. The J gene is TRBJ2-3, the V gene TRBV6-1; 12 nucleotides line up with TRBD2. The ends lost 2 bases at V and 4 bases at J; junction bases unmatched: 1. Germline CDR1 MNHNS, CDR2 SASEGT. This CDR3 has 15 residues. The CDR3 here is CASSELAGGPDTQYF. The CDR3 DNA reads TGTGCCAGCAGTGAACTAGCGGGGGGGCCAGATACGCAGTATTTT.

This clonotype was seen ten or more times. This rearrangement joins TRBV5-1 to TRBJ1-1; no clear D. This CDR3 is 14 amino acids long. V was cut by 1 base and J by 5 bases, with 12 bases left in between. CDR1 is SGHRS and CDR2 is YFSETQ in the germline V gene. CDR3 residues: CASSLSGRWTEAFF. CDR3 DNA sequence: TGCGCCAGCAGCTTGTCTGGGAGATGGACTGAAGCTTTCTTT.

This clonotype was detected ten times or more. The V and J genes are TRBV29-1 and TRBJ2-3, with a tentative D call TRBD2 (6 bases). The CDR3 runs 14 residues. Germline V gene data show CDR1 as SQVTM and CDR2 as ANQGSEA. The V end lost 1 base, the J end lost 2 bases, and 10 bases lay between the germline ends. CDR3 protein: CSVEVGDFTDTQYF. The CDR3 nucleotides read TGCAGCGTTGAAGTCGGGGACTTCACAGATACGCAGTATTTT.

There are many counts of this clonotype. V usage is TRBV29-1 and J usage is TRBJ2-3, with 9 bases fitting TRBD2. The CDR3 spans 13 residues. Germline loops: CDR1 SQVTM, CDR2 ANQGSEA. With V trimmed by 4 bases and J by 4 bases, 3 bases remained unmatched. Here the CDR3 DNA reads TGCAGCGTTGCTGGCGGGAGGGCAGATACGCAGTATTTT. It is translated as CSVAGGRADTQYF.

This clonotype came up a few times. J is TRBJ2-5 and V is TRBV3-1; D uncertain. The V gene's germline CDR1 is LGHDT and CDR2 YNNKEL (reference sequence). With 3 bases removed from V and 13 bases from J, the gap between germline ends came to 15 bases. The CDR3 is 12 amino acids. The CDR3 DNA follows: TGTGCCAGCAGCCAGTCAGGCCCCGTGCTGTACTTC. Translating gives CASSQSGPVLYF.